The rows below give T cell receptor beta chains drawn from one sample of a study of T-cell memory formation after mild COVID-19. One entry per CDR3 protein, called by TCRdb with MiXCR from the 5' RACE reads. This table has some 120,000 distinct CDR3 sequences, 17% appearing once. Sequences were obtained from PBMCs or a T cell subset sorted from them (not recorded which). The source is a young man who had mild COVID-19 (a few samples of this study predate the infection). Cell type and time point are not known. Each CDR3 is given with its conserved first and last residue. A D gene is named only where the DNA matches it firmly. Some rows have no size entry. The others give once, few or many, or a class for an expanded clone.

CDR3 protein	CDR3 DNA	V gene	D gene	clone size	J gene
CASSFIGAGVQPQHF	TGTGCCAGCAGTTTCATCGGGGCAGGGGTCCAGCCCCAGCATTTT	TRBV28	-	-	TRBJ1-5
CASSQRTGPETQYF	TGTGCCAGCAGCCAGCGGACAGGCCCAGAGACCCAGTACTTC	TRBV7-2	TRBD1	-	TRBJ2-5
CASSFSARNTGELFF	TGTGCCAGCAGTTTCTCGGCCAGAAACACCGGGGAGCTGTTTTTT	TRBV12-3/TRBV12-4	-	many	TRBJ2-2
CASSSRDGQETQYF	TGTGCCAGCAGCTCCCGGGACGGGCAAGAGACCCAGTACTTC	TRBV7-8	-	few	TRBJ2-5
CASSLADRGPTDTQYF	TGTGCCAGCAGCTTAGCGGACAGAGGGCCCACAGATACGCAGTATTTT	TRBV11-1	-	few	TRBJ2-3
CASSPGAGLEKLFF	TGTGCCAGTTCCCCGGGGGCCGGACTCGAAAAACTGTTTTTT	TRBV12-3/TRBV12-4	-	-	TRBJ1-4
CASSPTGAKETQYF	TGTGCCAGCAGCCCCACGGGCGCGAAGGAGACCCAGTACTTC	TRBV9	-	few	TRBJ2-5
CASSYQSRNEKLFF	TGTGCCAGCAGTTACCAGAGTCGCAATGAAAAACTGTTTTTT	TRBV6-5	-	few	TRBJ1-4
CSARTPGVNEQFF	TGCAGTGCTCGAACCCCAGGGGTGAATGAGCAGTTCTTC	TRBV20-1	-	-	TRBJ2-1
CASSLGLDTDTQYF	TGCGCCAGCAGCTTGGGACTGGACACAGATACGCAGTATTTT	TRBV5-1	-	few	TRBJ2-3
CASSGRLDEKLFF	TGTGCCAGCAGTGGGCGACTAGATGAAAAACTGTTTTTT	TRBV2	-	-	TRBJ1-4
CASSLDPGEETQYF	TGCGCCAGCAGCTTAGATCCAGGGGAAGAGACCCAGTACTTC	TRBV5-1	-	-	TRBJ2-5
CATRKRGRSDTQYF	TGTGCCACGAGAAAGAGGGGGCGGTCAGATACGCAGTATTTT	TRBV19	TRBD1	few	TRBJ2-3
CASSPEGDTQYF	TGTGCCAGCAGCCCGGAGGGGGATACGCAGTATTTT	TRBV7-2	-	many	TRBJ2-3
CSATIGTSDTGELFF	TGCAGTGCTACCATCGGGACTAGCGACACCGGGGAGCTGTTTTTT	TRBV20-1	TRBD2	many	TRBJ2-2
CASSSDPSGEQFF	TGTGCCAGCAGCTCAGACCCCAGCGGGGAGCAGTTCTTC	TRBV7-3	-	few	TRBJ2-1
CASRGRGVRQYGYTF	TGTGCCAGCAGAGGGAGGGGGGTCAGACAATATGGCTACACCTTC	TRBV12-3/TRBV12-4	-	few	TRBJ1-2
CASSPLGTDDHPQHF	TGTGCCAGCAGCCCGCTCGGGACGGATGATCACCCCCAGCATTTT	TRBV7-3	-	many	TRBJ1-5
CASNLAGGPDTQYF	TGCGCCAGCAACTTAGCGGGGGGCCCAGATACGCAGTATTTT	TRBV5-1	TRBD2	few	TRBJ2-3
CASSVGTVYQETQYF	TGCGCCAGCAGTGTCGGGACGGTGTACCAAGAGACCCAGTACTTC	TRBV5-1	-	many	TRBJ2-5
CAISDMGQRKGDTQYF	TGTGCCATCAGTGACATGGGACAGCGTAAAGGGGATACGCAGTATTTT	TRBV10-3	TRBD1	many	TRBJ2-3
CASSLLQGSSGANVLTF	TGTGCCAGCAGCTTGTTGCAGGGAAGCTCTGGGGCCAACGTCCTGACTTTC	TRBV5-6	-	-	TRBJ2-6
CASSFWDRVNEQYF	TGTGCCAGCAGTTTCTGGGACAGGGTCAACGAGCAGTACTTC	TRBV12-3/TRBV12-4	TRBD1	-	TRBJ2-7
CASSPSVLAGPLDTQYF	TGTGCCAGCAGCCCCTCGGTCCTAGCGGGGCCGCTGGATACGCAGTATTTT	TRBV9	TRBD2	-	TRBJ2-3
CASSFNHYNEQFF	TGTGCCAGCAGTTTTAACCACTACAATGAGCAGTTCTTC	TRBV12-3/TRBV12-4	-	few	TRBJ2-1
CASSYWQGQSYEQYF	TGTGCCAGCAGTTATTGGCAGGGTCAATCCTACGAGCAGTACTTC	TRBV6-2/TRBV6-3	-	-	TRBJ2-7
CASSFSYADTQYF	TGTGCCAGCAGCTTTTCCTATGCAGATACGCAGTATTTT	TRBV11-2	-	few	TRBJ2-3